This entry lists 31 T cell receptor beta chains sequenced from one sample in a study of long-term antiretroviral therapy in people with HIV. With survey level as its setting, the immunoSEQ assay was v3.0. TCRdb's table, derived via immunoSEQ multiplex PCR, lists solely in-frame clones and lacks some. The sample lists 15,000 to 20,000 clones, 76% occurring once. This material consisted of unsorted PBMCs, taken 0.5 years before starting antiretroviral therapy. The receptors stem from a woman aged 45-60 years with HIV.

The gene calls are TRBV4-1 and TRBJ2-5, with D perhaps TRBD1 (6 bases). The CDR3 is 15 amino acids. The germline V gene has CDR1 MGHRA and CDR2 YSYEKL. Trimming stripped 0 bases from V and 2 bases from J, with 10 bases between. CDR3 amino acids: CASSQDRQGQETQYF. The CDR3 DNA is TGCGCCAGCAGCCAAGATAGGCAGGGGCAAGAGACCCAGTACTTC.

The chain employs TRBV25-1 and TRBJ2-1, with D unresolved. The V and J ends lost 5 bases and 9 bases respectively, with 11 bases between them. CDR3 length: 12 amino acids. Germline CDR1 and CDR2: MGHDK and SYGVNS. CDR3 DNA sequence: TGTGCCAGCAGTAAAGGGATGGGTGAGCAGTTCTTC. Encoded protein: CASSKGMGEQFF.

The rearrangement joins TRBV5-1 to TRBJ2-7; D perhaps matches TRBD1 (6 bases). Germline V gene lookup returns CDR1 SGHRS and CDR2 YFSETQ. This CDR3 is built from 14 residues. V was cut by 5 bases and J by 3 bases, with 15 bases left in between. CDR3 sequence: CASSPQTGSYEQYF. In nucleotides, the CDR3 is TGCGCCAGCAGTCCTCAGACAGGAAGCTACGAGCAGTACTTC.

The rearrangement uses TRBV7-9 and TRBJ1-4; D gene unclear. The CDR3 has 14 amino acids. The ends were cut back, 4 bases at V and 8 bases at J, with 14 bases in the middle. Per germline, CDR1 SEHNR and CDR2 FQNEAQ (reference sequence). The CDR3 DNA is TGTGCCAGCAGCTCGGTGGAAGGTCGGGAAAAACTGTTTTTT. Translated, it gives CASSSVEGREKLFF.

This chain joins TRBV19 and TRBJ1-2; D unresolved. This CDR3 comprises 16 residues. The germline V and J ends were trimmed by 7 bases and 4 bases, with 22 bases remaining between them. Germline V CDR1 and CDR2: LNHDA, SQIVND (reference sequence). The CDR3 protein is CASTLGRTGNLYGYTF. CDR3 DNA sequence: TGTGCCAGTACCCTAGGCAGGACGGGAAACCTCTATGGCTACACCTTC.

The chain links TRBV2 to TRBJ1-1; D not resolved. Germline CDR1 SNHLY, CDR2 FYNNEI. The CDR3 runs to 13 residues. Trimming removed 2 bases from V and 1 base from J, with 5 bases in between. The CDR3 DNA follows: TGTGCCAGCAGTGAAAGTTGGAACACTGAAGCTTTCTTT. This gives the protein CASSESWNTEAFF.

The chain is built from TRBV27 and TRBJ2-7, with TRBD1 matching over 7 bases. This CDR3 is built from 14 residues. Germline V lookup: CDR1 MNHEY, CDR2 SMNVEV (reference sequence). Trimming at V came to 10 bases and at J to 2 bases, leaving 11 bases not matched to a gene. The CDR3 bases are TGTGCCACCAGAAAGACAGGGATCCCCTACGAGCAGTACGTC. Protein: CATRKTGIPYEQYV.

The chain employs TRBV5-1 and TRBJ1-2; the D gene is possibly TRBD1 (6 bases). CDR1 SGHRS and CDR2 YFSETQ come from the germline V gene. With 5 bases removed from V and 3 bases from J, the gap between germline ends came to 17 bases. The CDR3 loop spans 15 amino acids. CDR3 sequence reads: CASRGWGGPDYGYTF. CDR3 DNA: TGCGCCAGCAGGGGCTGGGGGGGGCCAGACTATGGCTACACCTTC.

This chain joins TRBV9 and TRBJ1-1; D may be TRBD1 (5 bases). V shed 5 bases and J shed 0 bases, with 5 bases lying between them. In germline, CDR1 is SGDLS, CDR2 YYNGEE. The CDR3 contains 12 residues. The CDR3 sequence is CASRGVNTEAFF. The CDR3 bases are TGTGCCAGCAGGGGGGTGAACACTGAAGCTTTCTTT.

The rearrangement links TRBV2 to TRBJ1-5; perhaps TRBD1 as D (5 bases). Trimming shortened V by 3 bases and J by 6 bases, and 15 bases separated the two germline ends. CDR3 size: 15 residues. Germline lookup yields CDR1 SNHLY and CDR2 FYNNEI. Written as DNA, the CDR3 is TGTGCCAGCAGTGACGGGACCTACAGGATTCAGCCCCAGCATTTT. It codes for CASSDGTYRIQPQHF.

The chain employs TRBV5-1 and TRBJ2-2, with 7 nucleotides matching TRBD1. V dropped 1 base and J dropped 7; count of bases not matched to a gene: 7. CDR3 length: 15 amino acids. Per germline, CDR1 SGHRS and CDR2 YFSETQ. The CDR3 nucleotides read TGCGCCAGCAGCTTGATGGGACAGTTTGGCGGGGAGCTGTTTTTT. Translation: CASSLMGQFGGELFF.

This clone was seen more than once but under ten times. The CDR3 DNA reads as TGCGCCAGCAGCTTTAGGGGACCCCCCTCCGGGGAGCTGTTTTTT. Translating it yields CASSFRGPPSGELFF. J is TRBJ2-2 and V is TRBV5-1; D is perhaps TRBD1 or TRBD2 (5 bases each). The V gene's germline CDR1 is SGHRS and CDR2 YFSETQ. V was trimmed by 2 bases and J by 6 bases, leaving 14 bases between them. There are 15 residues in the CDR3. Filled out from reference TRBV5-1 and TRBJ2-2, the complete variable domain reads KAGVTQTPRYLIKTRGQQVTLSCSPISGHRSVSWYQQTPGQGLQFLFEYFSETQRNKGNFPGRFSGRQFSNSRSEMNVSTLELGDSALYLCASSFRGPPSGELFFGEGSRLTVL.

This rearrangement joins TRBV7-9 to TRBJ1-2; tentatively, D is TRBD1 (5 bases). Germline V lookup: CDR1 SEHNR, CDR2 FQNEAQ (reference sequence). This CDR3 comprises 14 residues. Trimming removed 3 bases from V and 8 bases from J, with 16 bases in between. CDR3 coding DNA: TGTGCCAGCAGCTTTCCGGGACCTTCAAGGGGCTACACCTTC. This sequence encodes CASSFPGPSRGYTF.

V is TRBV7-2 and J is TRBJ2-2; 7 positions match TRBD2. Germline-derived CDR1 and CDR2 are SGHTA and FQGNSA. This CDR3 is built from 14 residues. The ends lost 0 bases at V and 8 bases at J; junction bases unmatched: 3. Here the CDR3 reads CASSLAAGPGELFF. The CDR3 DNA reads TGTGCCAGCAGCTTAGCAGCGGGGCCAGGGGAGCTGTTTTTT.

The chain combines TRBV28 with TRBJ2-4; the D gene could be TRBD1 or TRBD2 (5 bases each). This CDR3 is 13 amino acids long. Germline V CDR1 and CDR2: MDHEN, SYDVKM. Trimming took 3 bases from V and 3 from J, leaving 6 bases between them. CDR3 loop: CASSFGGKNIQYF. The CDR3 bases are TGTGCCAGCAGTTTTGGGGGCAAAAACATTCAGTACTTC.

The chain links TRBV7-2 to TRBJ2-1; 8 nucleotides align to TRBD2. Germline V lookup: CDR1 SGHTA, CDR2 FQGNSA. This CDR3 is built from 14 residues. Trimming took 4 bases from V and 7 from J; bases not matched to a gene: 6. CDR3 coding DNA: TGTGCCAGCAGCTCTCGGGGACTAGTAAATGAGCAGTTCTTC. Its protein is CASSSRGLVNEQFF.

The V call is TRBV5-1, the J call TRBJ1-1; D remains ambiguous. With 3 bases removed from V and 2 bases from J, the gap between germline ends came to 11 bases. Germline V gives CDR1 SGHRS, CDR2 YFSETQ. This CDR3 is 14 amino acids long. In nucleotides, the CDR3 is TGCGCCAGCAGCTCCTCCCCCAGTAACACTGAAGCTTTCTTT. As protein: CASSSSPSNTEAFF. The full variable domain, with the rest looked up from reference TRBV5-1 and TRBJ1-1, is KAGVTQTPRYLIKTRGQQVTLSCSPISGHRSVSWYQQTPGQGLQFLFEYFSETQRNKGNFPGRFSGRQFSNSRSEMNVSTLELGDSALYLCASSSSPSNTEAFFGQGTRLTVV.

The J gene is TRBJ2-6, the V gene TRBV5-1; D may match TRBD1 or TRBD2 (5 bases each). The V end was cut by 4 bases, the J end by 0 bases, with 17 bases between. Germline assignment: CDR1 SGHRS and CDR2 YFSETQ. The CDR3 totals 18 residues. CDR3 DNA: TGCGCCAGCAGCCTGGTTCAGGGAGCCCTCTCTGGGGCCAACGTCCTGACTTTC. Protein sequence: CASSLVQGALSGANVLTF.

This sequence joins TRBV18 and TRBJ2-1; D is tentatively TRBD1 or TRBD2 (5 bases each). This CDR3 comprises 14 residues. The V end lost 4 bases, the J end lost 4 bases, and 11 bases lay between the germline ends. Germline V gene data show CDR1 as KGHSH and CDR2 as LQKENI. CDR3 nucleotides: TGTGCCAGCTCACAGGGACCGAGTTACAATGAGCAGTTCTTC. It translates to CASSQGPSYNEQFF.

The rearrangement joins TRBV5-4 to TRBJ2-7, with D perhaps TRBD1 (8 bases). CDR1 is SGHNT and CDR2 is YYREEE in the germline V gene (reference sequence). The CDR3 is made up of 14 amino acids. The ends were cut back, 4 bases at V and 3 bases at J, with 14 bases in the middle. The CDR3 region has the DNA TGTGCCAGCAGCAGGAACAGGGGGGGCTACGAGCAGTACTTC. This encodes CASSRNRGGYEQYF.

This rearrangement joins TRBV12-5 to TRBJ2-7; D call uncertain. Germline V gene lookup returns CDR1 LGHNT and CDR2 FRNRAP. This CDR3 region has 14 residues. Between the trimmed V and J ends, which lost 2 bases and 3 bases, there was a span of 11 bases. The CDR3 DNA is TGTGCTAGTGGTTTGAGGGCAATGGGCTACGAGCAGTACGTC. This codes for CASGLRAMGYEQYV.

This clone was counted once. The chain employs TRBV5-1 and TRBJ1-6; a weak D match, TRBD1 (5 bases). Germline V gene data show CDR1 as SGHRS and CDR2 as YFSETQ. CDR3 length: 17 residues. Trimming removed 0 bases at V and 5 bases at J, with 15 bases between. CDR3 bases: TGCGCCAGCAGCTTGGACCCTCAGGGTAAAGATAATTCACCCCTCCACTTT. Translation gives CASSLDPQGKDNSPLHF.

The chain is built from TRBV27 and TRBJ2-3, with 7 nucleotides matching TRBD2. Germline values: CDR1 MNHEY, CDR2 SMNVEV (reference sequence). After removal of 3 bases from V and 1 base from J, the junction contained 4 bases not matched to a gene. The CDR3 is made up of 15 amino acids. In nucleotides, the CDR3 is TGTGCCAGCAGTTTGGGAGGGTTTCGCACAGATACGCAGTATTTT. Protein product: CASSLGGFRTDTQYF.

The rearrangement uses TRBV10-2 and TRBJ1-5; unclear D gene. With 0 bases removed from V and 1 base from J, the gap between germline ends came to 4 bases. There are 14 residues in the CDR3. Germline CDR1 and CDR2: WSHSY and SAAADI. The CDR3 bases are TGCGCCAGCAGTGAGTCTGGCAGCAATCAGCCCCAGCATTTT. This translates into CASSESGSNQPQHF.

This clone was found a few times. CDR3 in amino acids: CASSLDPGTVNSPLHF. The CDR3 DNA reads TGTGCCAGCAGCTTGGACCCCGGGACGGTAAATTCACCCCTCCACTTT. The chain uses TRBV5-4 and TRBJ1-6, with a tentative D call TRBD1 (5 bases). The CDR3 consists of 16 residues. The V gene's germline CDR1 is SGHNT and CDR2 YYREEE (reference sequence). V lost 0 bases and J 7 bases, leaving 14 bases between the germline ends.

The chain carries TRBV7-6 and TRBJ2-2; a possible D gene is TRBD2 (5 bases). CDR3 length: 13 residues. Germline values: CDR1 SGHVS, CDR2 FNYEAQ. V was pared by 2 bases and J by 7 bases, with 8 bases between. CDR3 amino acids: CASSLRGGGELFF. The CDR3 DNA is TGTGCCAGCAGCTTACGAGGAGGCGGGGAGCTGTTTTTT.

The V call is TRBV14, the J call TRBJ1-1; tentative D call: TRBD1 (5 bases). The CDR3 runs to 13 residues. The germline V and J ends were trimmed by 4 bases and 11 bases, with 17 bases remaining between them. CDR1 and CDR2 from the germline V gene are SGHDN and FVKESK. In DNA, the CDR3 is TGTGCCAGCAGCCTCCGGGACGGGGGTCTTGCTTTCTTT. Residues: CASSLRDGGLAFF.

This chain uses TRBV27 with TRBJ1-2; a weak D match, TRBD1 (5 bases). Germline-derived CDR1 and CDR2 are MNHEY and SMNVEV (reference sequence). The CDR3 sequence is 13 residues long. Trimming removed 5 bases at V and 8 bases at J, with 15 bases between. Here the CDR3 reads CASSPYRGEGYTF. CDR3 coding DNA: TGTGCCAGCAGTCCTTATAGGGGAGAAGGCTACACCTTC.

The chain combines TRBV11-2 with TRBJ2-3, with TRBD2 as a possible D gene (7 bases). CDR1 SGHAT and CDR2 FQNNGV come from the germline V gene. The CDR3 is made up of 14 amino acids. Trimming shortened V by 5 bases and J by 4 bases, and 13 bases separated the two germline ends. The CDR3 bases are TGTGCCAGCAGCCCCCCCGGGGGGCCAGATACGCAGTATTTT. Protein: CASSPPGGPDTQYF.

This clone counts as medium-sized. This CDR3 is also generated by other DNA sequences in the sample. This chain joins TRBV5-1 and TRBJ1-1; 9 nucleotides line up with TRBD1. Trimming at V came to 3 bases and at J to 5 bases, leaving 5 bases not matched to a gene. CDR1 and CDR2 (germline): SGHRS, YFSETQ. The CDR3 consists of 14 residues. The chain's CDR3 is CASSSGQGRTEAFF. The CDR3 DNA sequence: TGCGCCAGCAGCTCGGGACAGGGTAGGACTGAAGCTTTCTTT.

The chain combines TRBV9 with TRBJ2-3, with TRBD2 matching 8 bases. The CDR3 is 16 amino acids. J was trimmed by 0 bases and V by 2 bases; bases with no gene match: 5. Per the germline V gene, CDR1 is SGDLS and CDR2 is YYNGEE. The CDR3 spells CASSVGTSVSTDTQYF. CDR3 in DNA: TGTGCCAGCAGCGTCGGGACTAGTGTTAGCACAGATACGCAGTATTTT.